Reported below is one T cell receptor beta chain. The antigen is not known. The data were taken from a study of cytomegalovirus exposure and HLA in healthy donors. The PCR ran on 60 Vbeta and 13 Jbeta primers. As processed by the authors: An analysis that came later counted 80 million or so unique TCR beta chains, some 11 million shared. Assay: immunoSEQ multiplex PCR; the TCRdb copy retains only in-frame clones and omits some. The V and J calls and clone size were taken over from that table, and D and trimming were inferred from the DNA. Of more than 200,000 clones in the sample, 65% to 90% were seen once. Findings and caveats of the study: The authors later found TCR association rates varying by HLA locus, with DRB1 most and HLA-C fewest. Reportedly, HLA-A and HLA-B alleles of most subjects were accurately predicted from TCR beta. An observed cluster of highly shared sequence variants was recorded as a likely sequencing artifact.

CDR1 SGHTA and CDR2 FQGTGA come from the germline V gene. V lost 4 bases, J lost 7 bases, and 7 bases stayed unmatched. The CDR3 length is 13 residues. This chain connects TRBV7-3 to TRBJ2-7; TRBD2 agrees at 7 bases. This clonotype originated in a girl between 5 and 17 years old in good health and CMV-seronegative. The sample was PBMCs. The CDR3 spells CASSSSLSGEQYF. In nucleotides, the CDR3 is TGTGCCAGCAGCTCCTCTCTTAGCGGGGAGCAGTACTTC. Full variable domain (outside the CDR3, taken from reference TRBV7-3 and TRBJ2-7): GAGVSQTPSNKVTEKGKYVELRCDPISGHTALYWYRQSLGQGPEFLIYFQGTGAADDSGLPNDRFFAVRPEGSVSTLKIQRTERGDSAVYLCASSSSLSGEQYFGPGTRLTVT.